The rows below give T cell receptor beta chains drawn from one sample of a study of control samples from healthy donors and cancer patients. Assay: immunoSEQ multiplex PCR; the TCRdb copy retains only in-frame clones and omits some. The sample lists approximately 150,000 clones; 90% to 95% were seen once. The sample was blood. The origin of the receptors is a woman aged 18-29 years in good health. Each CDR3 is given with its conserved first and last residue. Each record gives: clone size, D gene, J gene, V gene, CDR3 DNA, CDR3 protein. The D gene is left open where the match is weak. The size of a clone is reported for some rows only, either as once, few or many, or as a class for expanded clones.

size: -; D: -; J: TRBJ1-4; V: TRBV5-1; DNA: TGCGCCAGCAGTTTGGGGAGGGGTGGTGAAAAACTGTTTTTT; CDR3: CASSLGRGGEKLFF
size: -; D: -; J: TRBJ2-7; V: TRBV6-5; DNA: TGTGCCAGCCAGAGGAGCTCCTACGAGCAGTACTTC; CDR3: CASQRSSYEQYF
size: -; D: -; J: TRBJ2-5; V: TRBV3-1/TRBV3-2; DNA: TGTGCCAGCAGCCAAAAAGAGACCCAGTACTTC; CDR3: CASSQKETQYF
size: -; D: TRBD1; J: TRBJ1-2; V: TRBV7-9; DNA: TGTGCCAGCAGCTTATTCCCACAGGGGATCAGTAACTATGGCTACACCTTC; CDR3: CASSLFPQGISNYGYTF
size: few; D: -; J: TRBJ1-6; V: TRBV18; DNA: TGTGCCAGCTCACCAAAAAAAGGGGATAATTCACCCCTCCACTTT; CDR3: CASSPKKGDNSPLHF
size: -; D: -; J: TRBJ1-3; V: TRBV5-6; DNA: TGTGCCAGCAGCCCGGGGGCTGGAAACACCATATATTTT; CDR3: CASSPGAGNTIYF
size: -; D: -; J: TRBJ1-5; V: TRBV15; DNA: TGTGCCACCAGCAACACAAACGGGTATCAGCCCCAGCATTTT; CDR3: CATSNTNGYQPQHF
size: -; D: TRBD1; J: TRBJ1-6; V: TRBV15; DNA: TGTGCCACCAGCAGAGCTCGACTCCGGGACAGGGAAAGATCACCCCTCCACTTT; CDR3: CATSRARLRDRERSPLHF
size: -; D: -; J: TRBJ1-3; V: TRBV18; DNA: TGTGCCAGCTCACCAGAGGTTAGCTCTGGAAACACCATATATTTT; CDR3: CASSPEVSSGNTIYF
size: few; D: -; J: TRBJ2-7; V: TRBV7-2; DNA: TGTGCCAGCAGCTCAAGGCCCTCCTACGAGCAGTACTTC; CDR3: CASSSRPSYEQYF
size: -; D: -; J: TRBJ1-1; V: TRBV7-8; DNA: TGTGCCAGCAGTTTCCTCCACACGAGACTGAACACTGAAGCTTTCTTT; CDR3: CASSFLHTRLNTEAFF
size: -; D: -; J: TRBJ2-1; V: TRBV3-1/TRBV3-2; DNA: TGTGCCAGCAGCCGTCACAATGAGCAGTTCTTC; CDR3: CASSRHNEQFF
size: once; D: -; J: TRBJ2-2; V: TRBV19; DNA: TGTGCCAGTAGTACCGACAGTCACACCGGGGGGCTGTTTTTT; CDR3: CASSTDSHTGGLFF
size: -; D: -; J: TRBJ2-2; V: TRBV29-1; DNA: TGCAGCGTTGAAGGGGAAACGGGAAACACCGGGGAGCTGTTTTTT; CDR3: CSVEGETGNTGELFF
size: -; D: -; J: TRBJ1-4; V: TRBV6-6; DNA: TGTGCCAGCAGTTACACTCAAGACACCCAAGAGAAAAAACTGTTTTTT; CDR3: CASSYTQDTQEKKLFF
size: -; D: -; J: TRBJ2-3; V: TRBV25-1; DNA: TGTGCCAGCAGTGATGGGCGGGGTCCCGTGGAGCAGTATTTT; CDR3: CASSDGRGPVEQYF
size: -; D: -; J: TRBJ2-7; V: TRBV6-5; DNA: TGTGCCAGCAGTCCCGGGACAATCTCCGAGCAGTACTTC; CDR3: CASSPGTISEQYF
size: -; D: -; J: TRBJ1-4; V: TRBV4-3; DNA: TGCGCCAGCAGCCAGGTTTTAGGAGGGGAGGGAACTAATGAAAAACTGTTTTTT; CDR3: CASSQVLGGEGTNEKLFF
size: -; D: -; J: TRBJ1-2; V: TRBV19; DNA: TGTGCCAGTACCAGAGACAGGAATGCCTATGGCTACACCTTC; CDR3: CASTRDRNAYGYTF
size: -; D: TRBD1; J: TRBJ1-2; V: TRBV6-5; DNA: TGTGCCAGCAAACTCGGACAGGGTTGGATCGGCTACACCTTC; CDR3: CASKLGQGWIGYTF
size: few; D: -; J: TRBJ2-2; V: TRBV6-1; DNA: TGTGCCAGCAGTGGAGGCGGGGCGCTGAACCCCGGGGAGCTGTTTTTT; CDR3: CASSGGGALNPGELFF
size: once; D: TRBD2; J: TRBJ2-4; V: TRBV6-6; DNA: TGTGCCAGCCAAACGGGGGGGGCCAAAAACATTCAGTACTTC; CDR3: CASQTGGAKNIQYF